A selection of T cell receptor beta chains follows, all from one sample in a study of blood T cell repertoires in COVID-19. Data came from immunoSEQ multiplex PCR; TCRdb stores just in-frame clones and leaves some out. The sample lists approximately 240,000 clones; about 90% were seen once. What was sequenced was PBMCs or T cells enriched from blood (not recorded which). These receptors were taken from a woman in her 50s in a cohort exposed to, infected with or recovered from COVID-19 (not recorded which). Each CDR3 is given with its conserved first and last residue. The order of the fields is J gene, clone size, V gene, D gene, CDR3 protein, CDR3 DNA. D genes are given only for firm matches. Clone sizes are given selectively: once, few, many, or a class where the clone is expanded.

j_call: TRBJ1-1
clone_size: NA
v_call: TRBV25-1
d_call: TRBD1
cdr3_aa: CASKNDRGYFTEAFF
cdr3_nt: TGTGCCAGCAAGAATGACAGGGGTTATTTCACTGAAGCTTTCTTT

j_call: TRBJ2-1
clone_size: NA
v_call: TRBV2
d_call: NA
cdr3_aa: CASSRGGDLLEQFF
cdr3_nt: TGTGCCAGCAGTAGGGGGGGGGACCTTTTGGAGCAGTTCTTC

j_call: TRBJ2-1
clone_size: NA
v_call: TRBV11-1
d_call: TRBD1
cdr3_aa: CASSSRQGHNNEQFF
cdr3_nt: TGTGCCAGCAGCTCAAGACAGGGACACAACAATGAGCAGTTCTTC

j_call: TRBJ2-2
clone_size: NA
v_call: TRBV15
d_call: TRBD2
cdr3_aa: CATSRVWGGHEGELFF
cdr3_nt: TGTGCCACCAGCAGAGTGTGGGGGGGTCACGAAGGGGAGCTGTTTTTT

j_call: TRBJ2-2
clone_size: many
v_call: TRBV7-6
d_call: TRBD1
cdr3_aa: CASSLGRGLIGELFF
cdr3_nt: TGTGCCAGCAGCTTAGGCAGGGGGCTGATCGGGGAGCTGTTTTTT

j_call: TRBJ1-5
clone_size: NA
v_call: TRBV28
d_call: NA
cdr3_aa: CASIAVEQPQHF
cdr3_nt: TGTGCCAGCATTGCGGTCGAGCAGCCCCAGCATTTT

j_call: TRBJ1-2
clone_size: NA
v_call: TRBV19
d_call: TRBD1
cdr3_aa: CASRPIPANTRQGFGYTF
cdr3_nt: TGTGCCAGTCGTCCTATTCCAGCTAATACCAGACAGGGGTTTGGCTACACCTTC

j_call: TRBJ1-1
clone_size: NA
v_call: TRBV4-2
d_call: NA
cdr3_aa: CASSQRGLSDTEAFF
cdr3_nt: TGTGCCAGCAGCCAGCGAGGACTGTCGGACACTGAAGCTTTCTTT

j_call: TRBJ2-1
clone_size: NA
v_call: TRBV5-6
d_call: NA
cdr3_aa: CASSLVGRPEQFF
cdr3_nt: TGTGCCAGCAGCTTGGTCGGCAGGCCTGAGCAGTTCTTC

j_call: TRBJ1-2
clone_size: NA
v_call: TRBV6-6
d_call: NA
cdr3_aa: CASSYSSPADGYTF
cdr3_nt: TGTGCCAGCAGTTACTCTTCCCCGGCGGATGGCTACACCTTC

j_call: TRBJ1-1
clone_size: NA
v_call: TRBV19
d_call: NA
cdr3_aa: CASTNPLGSEAFF
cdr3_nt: TGTGCCAGTACGAACCCTTTGGGGAGTGAAGCTTTCTTT

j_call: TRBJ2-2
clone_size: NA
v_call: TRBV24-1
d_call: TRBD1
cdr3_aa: CATSDQGAGELFF
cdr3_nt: TGTGCCACCAGTGACCAGGGGGCCGGGGAGCTGTTTTTT

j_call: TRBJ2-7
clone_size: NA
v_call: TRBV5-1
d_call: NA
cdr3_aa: CASSLGGGNRYEQYF
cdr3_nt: TGCGCCAGCAGCTTGGGGGGCGGGAACAGATACGAGCAGTACTTC

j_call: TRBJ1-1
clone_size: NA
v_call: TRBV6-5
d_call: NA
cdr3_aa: CASSKGQNTEAFF
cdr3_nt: TGTGCCAGCAGCAAGGGACAGAACACTGAAGCTTTCTTT

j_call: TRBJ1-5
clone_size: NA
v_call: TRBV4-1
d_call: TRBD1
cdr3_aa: CASSRGPGQGSNQPQHF
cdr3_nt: TGCGCCAGCAGCCGGGGGCCGGGACAGGGAAGCAATCAGCCCCAGCATTTT

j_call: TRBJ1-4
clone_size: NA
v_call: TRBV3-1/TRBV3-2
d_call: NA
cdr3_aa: CASSQDGGVGEKLFF
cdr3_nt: TGTGCCAGCAGCCAAGATGGGGGGGTAGGGGAAAAACTGTTTTTT

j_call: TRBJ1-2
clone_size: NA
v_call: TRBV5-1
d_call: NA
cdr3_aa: CASSLGTRDYGYTF
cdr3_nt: TGCGCCAGCAGCTTGGGAACCAGGGACTATGGCTACACCTTC

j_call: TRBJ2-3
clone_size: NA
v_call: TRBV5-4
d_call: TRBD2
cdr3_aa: CASSRPTSGGGTDTQYF
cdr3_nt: TGTGCCAGCAGCCGACCTACTAGCGGAGGAGGCACAGATACGCAGTATTTT

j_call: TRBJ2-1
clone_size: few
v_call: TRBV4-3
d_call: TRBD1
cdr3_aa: CASSQERSLWTGGFEQFF
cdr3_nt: TGCGCCAGCAGCCAAGAAAGGAGTTTGTGGACAGGGGGCTTTGAGCAGTTCTTC

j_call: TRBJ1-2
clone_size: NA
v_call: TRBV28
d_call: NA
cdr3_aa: CASRGDDRYYGYTF
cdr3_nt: TGTGCCAGCAGGGGGGATGACAGGTACTATGGCTACACCTTC

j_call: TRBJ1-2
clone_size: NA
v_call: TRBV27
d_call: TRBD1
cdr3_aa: CASSIWGQGVYGYTF
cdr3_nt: TGTGCCAGCAGTATATGGGGACAGGGGGTCTATGGCTACACCTTC

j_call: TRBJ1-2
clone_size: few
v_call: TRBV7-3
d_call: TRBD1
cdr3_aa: CASSLGGTGKRAGYTF
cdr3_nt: TGTGCCAGCAGCTTAGGAGGGACAGGGAAGAGAGCTGGCTACACCTTC

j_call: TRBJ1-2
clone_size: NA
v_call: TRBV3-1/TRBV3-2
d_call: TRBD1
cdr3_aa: CASSPSGQGTNYGYTF
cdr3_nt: TGTGCCAGCAGCCCATCGGGACAGGGGACCAACTATGGCTACACCTTC

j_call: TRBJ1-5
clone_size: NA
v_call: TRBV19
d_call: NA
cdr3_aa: CASSRTALNNQPQHF
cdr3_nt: TGTGCCAGTAGTCGGACAGCCCTTAACAATCAGCCCCAGCATTTT

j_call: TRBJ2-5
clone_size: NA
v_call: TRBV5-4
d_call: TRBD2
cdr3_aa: CASSRRDYKETQYF
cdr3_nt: TGTGCCAGCAGCCGCCGGGACTACAAAGAGACCCAGTACTTC

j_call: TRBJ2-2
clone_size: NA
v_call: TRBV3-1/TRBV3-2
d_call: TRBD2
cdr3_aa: CASSQERGGLAEPGELFF
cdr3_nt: TGTGCCAGCAGCCAAGAAAGAGGGGGACTAGCGGAACCCGGGGAGCTGTTTTTT

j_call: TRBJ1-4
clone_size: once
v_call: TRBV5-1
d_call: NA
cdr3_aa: CASSLSGFNEKLFF
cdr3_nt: TGCGCCAGCAGCTTGTCAGGCTTTAATGAAAAACTGTTTTTT

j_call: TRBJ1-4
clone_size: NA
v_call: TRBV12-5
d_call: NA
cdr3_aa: CASGLGGTNEKLFF
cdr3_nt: TGTGCTAGTGGTTTAGGAGGGACTAATGAAAAACTGTTTTTT

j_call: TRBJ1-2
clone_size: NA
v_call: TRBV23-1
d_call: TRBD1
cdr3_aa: CASSHPKFGRDRGDGYTF
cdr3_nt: TGCGCCAGCAGTCACCCTAAGTTTGGCCGGGACAGGGGTGATGGCTACACCTTC

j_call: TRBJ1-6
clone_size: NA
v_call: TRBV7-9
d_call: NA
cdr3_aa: CASSLQGTNSPLHF
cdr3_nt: TGTGCCAGCAGCTTACAGGGGACCAATTCACCCCTCCACTTT

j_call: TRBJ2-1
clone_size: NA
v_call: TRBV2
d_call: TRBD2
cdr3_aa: CASSESVAGEQFF
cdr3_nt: TGTGCCAGCAGTGAATCGGTAGCGGGGGAGCAGTTCTTC

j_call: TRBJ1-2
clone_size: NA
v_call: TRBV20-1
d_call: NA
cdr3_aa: CSASHGGYGYTF
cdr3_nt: TGCAGTGCTAGTCACGGCGGCTATGGCTACACCTTC

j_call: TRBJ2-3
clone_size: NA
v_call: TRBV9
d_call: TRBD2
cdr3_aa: CASSLGLAGGQTDTQYF
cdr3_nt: TGTGCCAGCAGCCTAGGACTAGCGGGGGGGCAGACAGATACGCAGTATTTT

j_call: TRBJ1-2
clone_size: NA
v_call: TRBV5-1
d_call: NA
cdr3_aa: CASRPTTGNYGYTF
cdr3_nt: TGCGCCAGCAGGCCAACGACAGGCAATTATGGCTACACCTTC

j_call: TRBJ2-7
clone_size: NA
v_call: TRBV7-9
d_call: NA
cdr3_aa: CASSRLGKSSYEQYF
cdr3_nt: TGTGCCAGCAGCAGACTAGGGAAAAGCTCCTACGAGCAGTACTTC

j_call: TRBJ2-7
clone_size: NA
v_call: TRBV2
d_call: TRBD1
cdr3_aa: CASNRQGTDPYEQYF
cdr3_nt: TGTGCCAGCAACAGACAGGGAACCGATCCCTACGAGCAGTACTTC

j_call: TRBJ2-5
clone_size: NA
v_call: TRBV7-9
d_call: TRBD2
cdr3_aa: CASSLLTSGDLQETQYF
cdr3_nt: TGTGCCAGCAGCTTATTAACTAGCGGGGACTTACAAGAGACCCAGTACTTC

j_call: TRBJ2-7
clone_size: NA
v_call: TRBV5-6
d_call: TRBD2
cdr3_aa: CASSLGGLVNYF
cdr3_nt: TGTGCCAGCAGCTTGGGGGGACTAGTCAACTACTTC

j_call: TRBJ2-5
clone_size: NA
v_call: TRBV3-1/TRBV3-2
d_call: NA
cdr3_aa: CASSQGAPRGQYF
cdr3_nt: TGTGCCAGCAGCCAAGGGGCCCCCCGGGGCCAGTACTTC

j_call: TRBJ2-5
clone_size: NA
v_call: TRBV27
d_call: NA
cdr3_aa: CASMVLPGETQYF
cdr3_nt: TGTGCCAGCATGGTGCTACCCGGGGAGACCCAGTACTTC

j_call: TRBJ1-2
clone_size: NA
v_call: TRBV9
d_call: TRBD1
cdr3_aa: CASSVDGQGARGYTF
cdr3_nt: TGTGCCAGCAGCGTAGACGGACAGGGGGCTCGGGGCTACACCTTC

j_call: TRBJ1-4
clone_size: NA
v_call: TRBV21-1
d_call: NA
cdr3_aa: CASPKKLGQGRMGEKLFF
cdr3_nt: TGTGCCAGCCCTAAAAAGTTAGGACAGGGCCGCATGGGTGAAAAACTGTTTTTT